Listed below are T cell receptor beta chains from one sample, sequenced in a study of cytomegalovirus exposure and HLA in healthy donors. Sequenced by immunoSEQ multiplex PCR; TCRdb stores in-frame clones only, minus some. The sample table sets out roughly 34,000 clones. Sequenced: PBMCs. These TCRs come from a man between 40 and 49 years old in good health and CMV-seronegative. Both conserved end residues are trimmed from each CDR3. A D gene is named only where the DNA matches it firmly.

CDR3aa: ASIPGDRARNQPQH
len: 14
v_gene: TRBV28
d_gene: TRBD1
j_gene: TRBJ1-5

CDR3aa: ASSQGTSGLGGQY
len: 13
v_gene: TRBV4-2
d_gene: TRBD2
j_gene: TRBJ2-7

CDR3aa: ASSRVRLAGNEQY
len: 13
v_gene: TRBV5-6
d_gene: TRBD2
j_gene: TRBJ2-7

CDR3aa: AWSHGDSRYT
len: 10
v_gene: TRBV30
d_gene: TRBD1
j_gene: TRBJ1-2

CDR3aa: ASSLQGNTEAF
len: 11
v_gene: TRBV5-1
d_gene: -
j_gene: TRBJ1-1

CDR3aa: ASSESGPHGYT
len: 11
v_gene: TRBV2
d_gene: -
j_gene: TRBJ1-2

CDR3aa: AWSFWTSGTKGGEQF
len: 15
v_gene: TRBV30
d_gene: TRBD2
j_gene: TRBJ2-1

CDR3aa: ASSLGQGVEDTQY
len: 13
v_gene: TRBV7-3
d_gene: TRBD1
j_gene: TRBJ2-3

CDR3aa: ASSLESGRFYNEQF
len: 14
v_gene: TRBV7-2
d_gene: TRBD2
j_gene: TRBJ2-1

CDR3aa: ASGLDHSYEQY
len: 11
v_gene: TRBV12-5
d_gene: -
j_gene: TRBJ2-7

CDR3aa: ASSELGRGRWNEQF
len: 14
v_gene: TRBV10-2
d_gene: TRBD1
j_gene: TRBJ2-1

CDR3aa: ASSPFATNEKLF
len: 12
v_gene: TRBV7-2
d_gene: -
j_gene: TRBJ1-4

CDR3aa: ASSVGTVRNTEAF
len: 13
v_gene: TRBV9
d_gene: -
j_gene: TRBJ1-1

CDR3aa: ASSSPGRAKGTQQY
len: 14
v_gene: TRBV28
d_gene: -
j_gene: TRBJ2-7

CDR3aa: ASSLTGGQGDTEAF
len: 14
v_gene: TRBV9
d_gene: TRBD1
j_gene: TRBJ1-1

CDR3aa: ASSLRLAGGDTQY
len: 13
v_gene: TRBV4-1
d_gene: TRBD2
j_gene: TRBJ2-3

CDR3aa: ASRKQGRGNQPQH
len: 13
v_gene: TRBV28
d_gene: -
j_gene: TRBJ1-5

CDR3aa: ASSPTGVYSQPQH
len: 13
v_gene: TRBV5-1
d_gene: TRBD1
j_gene: TRBJ1-5

CDR3aa: ASSRVGGNTGELF
len: 13
v_gene: TRBV7-9
d_gene: -
j_gene: TRBJ2-2

CDR3aa: AWRGGRFPGELF
len: 12
v_gene: TRBV30
d_gene: -
j_gene: TRBJ2-2

CDR3aa: ASSPQDQRYEQY
len: 12
v_gene: TRBV7-2
d_gene: -
j_gene: TRBJ2-7

CDR3aa: ASSLVLQGAQGEQY
len: 14
v_gene: TRBV11-2
d_gene: TRBD1
j_gene: TRBJ2-7

CDR3aa: ASSPFPRGGTEAF
len: 13
v_gene: TRBV7-2
d_gene: -
j_gene: TRBJ1-1

CDR3aa: ASSTRLAGVADTQY
len: 14
v_gene: TRBV5-1
d_gene: TRBD2
j_gene: TRBJ2-3